Each of the 29 T cell receptor beta chains below was sequenced from the same sample in a study of T cell responses to AZD1222 COVID-19 vaccine. Using immunoSEQ multiplex PCR, the repertoire was profiled, and TCRdb retains in-frame clones only, with some absent. The sample includes 150,000 to 180,000 clones, about nine tenths seen only once; the top ten take under 7%. The sequences come from peripheral blood, collected on day 0 of MenACWY control vaccination. These receptors originate from an adult in good health.

In regard to this clone: The germline gene is not matched at one end of the junction; a read error may be the cause. The chain has TRBV11-2 and TRBJ2-7; tentatively, D is TRBD1 or TRBD2 (5 bases each). Germline assignment: CDR1 SGHAT and CDR2 FQNNGV. CDR3 length equals 14 residues. In DNA form, the CDR3 reads TGTGCCAGCAGCCTAGACCTGGGGGCCTACGAGCAGTACTTC. Translation: CASSLDLGAYEQYF.

The CDR3 is CASQENTEAFF. The CDR3 DNA is TGTGCCAGTCAGGAGAACACTGAAGCTTTCTTT. The V and J genes are TRBV19 and TRBJ1-1; D remains unclear. Germline V gives CDR1 LNHDA, CDR2 SQIVND (reference sequence). V dropped 8 bases and J dropped 1 base, with 5 bases sitting between them. The CDR3 has 11 residues.

The chain recombines TRBV9 with TRBJ1-2; TRBD1 is a possible D gene (5 bases). CDR3 size: 15 residues. The V end lost 4 bases, the J end lost 1 base, and 14 bases lay between the germline ends. CDR1 and CDR2 (germline): SGDLS, YYNGEE. The CDR3 region has the DNA TGTGCCAGCAGCCCCGCCGGAGGGGATAACTATGGCTACACCTTC. This translates into CASSPAGGDNYGYTF.

The rearrangement uses TRBV5-6 and TRBJ1-1; weak D call: TRBD1 (6 bases). Germline V gene sequence: CDR1 SGHDT, CDR2 YYEEEE. Trimming cost V 4 bases and J 0 bases, with 13 bases left between them. This CDR3 spans 15 amino acids. The CDR3 coding sequence is TGTGCCAGCAGCACGAGGAGGGGGTTGAACACTGAAGCTTTCTTT. Translation: CASSTRRGLNTEAFF.

The chain carries TRBV7-2 and TRBJ1-2, with TRBD1 matching over 8 bases. With V trimmed by 3 bases and J by 8 bases, 11 bases remained unmatched. The CDR3 is 15 residues long. The germline V gene has CDR1 SGHTA and CDR2 FQGNSA. The CDR3 reads CASSLGYRGGSGYTF. The DNA of the CDR3 is TGTGCCAGCAGCTTGGGCTACAGGGGGGGCTCCGGCTACACCTTC.

The chain carries TRBV28 and TRBJ1-2; a weak D match, TRBD1 (6 bases). The CDR3 is 13 residues long. Trimming took 6 bases from V and 7 from J, leaving 15 bases between them. Per the germline V gene, CDR1 is MDHEN and CDR2 is SYDVKM. DNA for the CDR3: TGTGCCAGCAGACCGGGGGCGGTTGGTGGCTACACCTTC. Its translation: CASRPGAVGGYTF.

The rearrangement links TRBV11-3 to TRBJ2-2; the D gene is possibly TRBD2 (7 bases). V was shortened by 6 bases and J by 7 bases, with 18 bases between the two germline ends. The germline V gene encodes CDR1 SGHNT and CDR2 YENEEA. This CDR3 is 15 amino acids long. CDR3 nucleotides: TGTGCCAGCAGGCTGAGGGGGAGGGCCTTCGGGGAGCTGTTTTTT. This translates into CASRLRGRAFGELFF.

The V call is TRBV5-1, the J call TRBJ1-1; D is undetermined. V shed 5 bases and J shed 8 bases, with 10 bases lying between them. Per the germline V gene, CDR1 is SGHRS and CDR2 is YFSETQ. The CDR3 extends over 11 amino acids. The CDR3 sequence: CASRAGPEAFF. The CDR3 nucleotides are TGCGCCAGCAGAGCAGGACCCGAAGCTTTCTTT.

This clone has only one observation. The V gene is TRBV2, the J gene TRBJ1-4; D not resolved. Germline values: CDR1 SNHLY, CDR2 FYNNEI. This CDR3 is 14 amino acids long. Trimming left V 6 bases short and J 5 bases short, with 13 bases between. CDR3 bases: TGTGCCAGCAGCCAGGCCACGTCCAATGAAAAACTGTTTTTT. Protein sequence: CASSQATSNEKLFF.

For the CDR3, the DNA is TGTGCCAGCAGCCAAGATTCGGGCCTAAGGGAAAAACTGTTTTTT. Translating gives CASSQDSGLREKLFF. The gene calls are TRBV4-2 and TRBJ1-4; no definite D call. V gave up 0 bases and J gave up 8 bases, with 13 bases separating them. The CDR3 is 15 amino acids. The V gene's germline CDR1 is LGHNA and CDR2 YNFKEQ.

The chain has TRBV5-6 and TRBJ2-1; TRBD2 agrees at 11 bases. This CDR3 region has 17 residues. Per germline, CDR1 SGHDT and CDR2 YYEEEE. J gave up 8 bases and V 0 bases, and 10 bases lay outside the gene matches. The CDR3 loop reads CASSLGSGGAKRDEQFF. The CDR3 DNA is TGTGCCAGCAGCTTGGGTAGCGGGGGGGCTAAGAGAGATGAGCAGTTCTTC.

The J gene is TRBJ2-5, the V gene TRBV29-1, with 8 bases matching TRBD1. Losses at the gene ends were 3 bases for V and 5 bases for J; bases not matched to a gene: 8. The CDR3 runs to 14 residues. The germline CDR1 and CDR2 sequences are SQVTM and ANQGSEA. In nucleotides, the CDR3 is TGCAGCGTTGACGAGACAGGGGCTTTTGAGACCCAGTACTTC. Protein: CSVDETGAFETQYF.

This clone was counted between two and nine times. The chain uses TRBV28 and TRBJ2-5; a weak D match, TRBD1 (6 bases). Germline V gene lookup returns CDR1 MDHEN and CDR2 SYDVKM. This CDR3 has 13 residues. Trimming removed 8 bases from V and 4 bases from J, with 14 bases in between. The CDR3, as DNA: TGTGCCAGCGAACCACAGGGCCGAGAGACCCAGTACTTC. It translates to CASEPQGRETQYF.

The chain carries TRBV6-2 or TRBV6-3 and TRBJ1-6; no definite D call. The CDR3 loop spans 13 amino acids. The germline V and J ends were trimmed by 5 bases and 7 bases, with 9 bases remaining between them. The V gene's germline CDR1 is MNHEY and CDR2 SVGEGT. In DNA form, the CDR3 reads TGTGCCAGCAGTCCGGGCCTCAATTCACCCCTCCACTTT. Its protein is CASSPGLNSPLHF.

The V and J genes are TRBV18 and TRBJ2-2; D is possibly TRBD2 (5 bases). The length of the CDR3 is 14 residues. Germline CDR1 reads KGHSH; CDR2 reads LQKENI. V lost 2 bases, J lost 5 bases, and 9 bases lay in between. CDR3 in DNA: TGTGCCAGCTCACCAAAATCGGGAACCGGGGAGCTGTTTTTT. The encoded protein is CASSPKSGTGELFF.

The gene calls are TRBV2 and TRBJ2-1, with D possibly TRBD2 on 5 matching bases. The CDR3 contains 16 residues. Trimming cost V 0 bases and J 2 bases, with 11 bases left between them. Germline values: CDR1 SNHLY, CDR2 FYNNEI. The CDR3 coding sequence is TGTGCCAGCAGTGAAGCCGCGGGCACCACCTACAATGAGCAGTTCTTC. Translation gives CASSEAAGTTYNEQFF.

The V gene is TRBV19, the J gene TRBJ2-7, with D hard to call. The germline CDR1 and CDR2 sequences are LNHDA and SQIVND (reference sequence). The CDR3 sequence is 15 residues long. V was trimmed by 1 base and J by 5 bases, leaving 15 bases between them. The CDR3 sequence: CASSIGLVRFHEQYV. The CDR3 DNA reads TGTGCCAGTAGTATAGGGCTAGTTCGTTTCCACGAGCAGTACGTC.

The J gene is TRBJ1-6, the V gene TRBV19; D remains unclear. Per germline, CDR1 LNHDA and CDR2 SQIVND (reference sequence). The CDR3 runs to 14 residues. The ends were cut back, 9 bases at V and 2 bases at J, with 11 bases in the middle. The CDR3 bases are TGTGCCAGCAGGATCTCGCCCTATAATTCACCCCTCCACTTT. Its protein is CASRISPYNSPLHF.

V gene TRBV5-4 combines with J gene TRBJ2-3; 8 nucleotides line up with TRBD2. The CDR3 loop spans 15 amino acids. J was trimmed by 0 bases and V by 4 bases; bases with no gene match: 4. Germline loops: CDR1 SGHNT, CDR2 YYREEE (reference sequence). The CDR3 coding sequence is TGTGCCAGCAGCCCCGGGGGGGGGAGCACAGATACGCAGTATTTT. Protein sequence: CASSPGGGSTDTQYF.

As concerns this clone: Germline is not matched at one junction end, which may reflect a read error. The rearrangement uses TRBV6-2 or TRBV6-3 and TRBJ2-7; D remains unclear. The CDR3 extends over 12 amino acids. Germline V CDR1 and CDR2: MNHEY, SVGEGT. The CDR3 sequence is CASSYQPDMPHF. CDR3 DNA sequence: TGTGCCAGCAGTTACCAACCAGACATGCCGCACTTC.

This chain joins TRBV6-6 and TRBJ2-7; TRBD2 is a possible D gene (5 bases). The germline V gene encodes CDR1 MNHNY and CDR2 SVGAGI (reference sequence). The CDR3 is made up of 11 amino acids. V was shortened by 7 bases and J by 6 bases, with 10 bases between the two germline ends. The CDR3 DNA reads TGTGCCAGCACCCTAGCAGGCGAGCAGTACTTC. It is translated as CASTLAGEQYF.

The chain employs TRBV4-2 and TRBJ1-1; 8 positions agree with TRBD1. V lost 2 bases and J lost 11; bases outside the gene matches: 7. Germline V gene sequence: CDR1 LGHNA, CDR2 YNFKEQ. This CDR3 comprises 13 residues. The CDR3 sequence: CASSQWSGTGAFF. CDR3 DNA: TGTGCCAGCAGCCAATGGTCCGGGACAGGCGCTTTCTTT.

V is TRBV28 and J is TRBJ1-5, with TRBD1 matching over 8 bases. Germline CDR1 and CDR2: MDHEN and SYDVKM. CDR3 length: 15 residues. V trimming: 4 bases; J trimming: 5 bases; junction bases outside the gene matches: 7. The CDR3 coding sequence is TGTGCCAGCAGTTACGGGGACAGGAGCCATCAGCCCCAGCATTTT. Protein sequence: CASSYGDRSHQPQHF.

The chain joins TRBV5-8 to TRBJ2-3; 12 bases are a match to TRBD2. The CDR3 is 16 residues long. Trimming took 3 bases from V and 1 from J; bases not matched to a gene: 3. CDR1 is SGHTS, CDR2 YDEGEE, per germline. CDR3 region: CASSSGLAGRTDTQYF. In nucleotides, the CDR3 is TGTGCCAGCAGCTCCGGACTAGCGGGGCGCACAGATACGCAGTATTTT.

This chain connects TRBV5-6 to TRBJ1-5, with D hard to call. The CDR3 runs 16 residues. Trimming removed 5 bases at V and 0 bases at J, with 15 bases between. CDR1 is SGHDT, CDR2 YYEEEE, per germline. CDR3 DNA: TGTGCCAGCAGGAGGCAGGTAGATTATAGCAATCAGCCCCAGCATTTT. This codes for CASRRQVDYSNQPQHF.

The chain joins TRBV21-1 to TRBJ2-7; the listed D gene, TRBD1, was not tested against the DNA. TRBV21-1 is a pseudogene locus. The CDR3 loop spans 22 amino acids. This chain's CDR3 is CASRTGTVPGSWVERVSYEQYV. CDR3 nucleotide sequence: TGTGCCAGCAGGACCGGGACAGTCCCTGGTTCCTGGGTCGAACGGGTATCCTACGAGCAGTACGTC.

The chain uses TRBV11-2 and TRBJ1-3; D may be TRBD1 (5 bases). This CDR3 comprises 17 residues. CDR1 is SGHAT, CDR2 FQNNGV, per germline. The V and J ends lost 5 bases and 0 bases respectively, with 17 bases between them. CDR3 protein: CASSQGWAENSGNTIYF. CDR3 coding DNA: TGTGCCAGCAGCCAGGGTTGGGCAGAGAACTCTGGAAACACCATATATTTT.

This chain connects TRBV6-5 to TRBJ1-1; 7 bases match TRBD1. V lost 4 bases, J lost 7 bases, and 9 bases stayed unmatched. Germline lookup yields CDR1 MNHEY and CDR2 SVGAGI. This CDR3 spans 14 amino acids. The CDR3, as DNA: TGTGCCAGCAGTTCAGGACAGGCACGAAGTGAAGCTTTCTTT. Encoded protein: CASSSGQARSEAFF.

This clone was detected only a few times. V gene TRBV4-3 combines with J gene TRBJ2-1; D is uncertain. Trimming removed 0 bases from V and 9 bases from J, with 12 bases in between. Germline V lookup: CDR1 LGHNA, CDR2 YSLEER. This CDR3 has 14 residues. The CDR3 region is CASSQDYFGSEQFF. The DNA for the CDR3 is TGCGCCAGCAGCCAAGATTATTTCGGGTCTGAGCAGTTCTTC.